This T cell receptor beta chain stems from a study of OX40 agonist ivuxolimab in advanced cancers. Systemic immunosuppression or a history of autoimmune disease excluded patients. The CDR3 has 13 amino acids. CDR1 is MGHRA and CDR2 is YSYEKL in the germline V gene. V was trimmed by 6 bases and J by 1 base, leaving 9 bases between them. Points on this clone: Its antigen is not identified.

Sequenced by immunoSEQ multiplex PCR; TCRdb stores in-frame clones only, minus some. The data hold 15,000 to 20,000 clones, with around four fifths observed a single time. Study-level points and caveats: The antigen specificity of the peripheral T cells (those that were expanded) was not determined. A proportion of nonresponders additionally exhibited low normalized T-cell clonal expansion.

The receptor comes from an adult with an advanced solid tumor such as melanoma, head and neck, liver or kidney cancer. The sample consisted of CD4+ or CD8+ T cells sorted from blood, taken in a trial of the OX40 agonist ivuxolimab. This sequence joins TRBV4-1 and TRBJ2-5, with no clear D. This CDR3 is CASSRTRQETQYF. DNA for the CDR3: TGCGCCAGCAGTCGGACCCGCCAAGAGACCCAGTACTTC.